This entry lists 22 T cell receptor beta chains sequenced from one sample in a study of T cell repertoires in cytomegalovirus infection. These receptors' antigens are unknown. TCRdb processed the reads anew with MiXCR; each CDR3 protein has one entry. The repertoire holds some 940,000 distinct CDR3 sequences, with about a third as singletons. The sample in question was cultured CD8+ T cells from PBMCs, obtained from culture after CMV antigen stimulation. All receptors derive from a human donor in good health (CMV status not recorded). Some clones in this sample may be carry-over from other donors' samples.

J is TRBJ2-3 and V is TRBV29-1; a possible D gene is TRBD1 (6 bases). V shed 3 bases and J shed 2 bases, with 9 bases lying between them. Germline V gives CDR1 SQVTM, CDR2 ANQGSEA. The CDR3 has 13 residues. CDR3 sequence: CSVDYRATDTQYF. The CDR3 DNA is TGCAGCGTTGACTACAGGGCCACAGATACGCAGTATTTT.

The chain employs TRBV3-1 and TRBJ2-1; D not certain. CDR3 length: 11 residues. Germline lookup yields CDR1 LGHDT and CDR2 YNNKEL (reference sequence). Trimming stripped 0 bases from V and 13 bases from J, with 7 bases between. CDR3 residues: CASSQDGGQFF. The DNA of the CDR3 is TGTGCCAGCAGCCAAGACGGTGGACAGTTCTTC.

This clonotype was counted between two and nine times. The chain combines TRBV27 with TRBJ2-1; no definite D call. The V end was cut by 5 bases, the J end by 4 bases, with 18 bases between. Germline CDR1 is MNHEY and CDR2 is SMNVEV (reference sequence). This CDR3 has 16 amino acids. CDR3 loop: CASSPPPETRYNEQFF. The CDR3 coding sequence is TGTGCCAGCAGTCCCCCGCCCGAAACTCGGTACAATGAGCAGTTCTTC.

The chain recombines TRBV20-1 with TRBJ1-2; a possible D gene is TRBD1 (5 bases). The CDR3 covers 13 residues. Trimming removed 6 bases from V and 4 bases from J, with 15 bases in between. The germline gives CDR1 DFQATT, CDR2 SNEGSKA (reference sequence). Here the CDR3 reads CSASFRDGYGYTF. In DNA form, the CDR3 reads TGCAGTGCCTCCTTTAGGGACGGCTATGGCTACACCTTC.

V usage is TRBV20-1 and J usage is TRBJ1-2, with 9 bases that match TRBD1. Germline V CDR1 and CDR2: DFQATT, SNEGSKA (reference sequence). The CDR3 runs to 13 residues. V lost 5 bases to trimming and J lost 2 bases; unmatched junction nucleotides: 3. The CDR3 nucleotides are TGCAGTGCTTCCGGGACAGGGAACTATGGCTACACCTTC. Its translation: CSASGTGNYGYTF.

The chain recombines TRBV6-2 or TRBV6-3 with TRBJ2-5, with 11 nucleotides matching TRBD2. The V gene's germline CDR1 is MNHEY and CDR2 SVGEGT. Germline trimming cut 10 bases from V and 2 bases from J; bases unmatched to any gene: 6. The CDR3 extends over 14 amino acids. The CDR3 protein is CATETSGAQETQYF. The CDR3 region has the DNA TGTGCCACAGAGACTAGCGGGGCACAAGAGACCCAGTACTTC.

A note on this clonotype: A single base separates this from a much larger clone, so it may be a read error. The CDR3 carries no conserved terminal phenylalanine or tryptophan, so it likely arises from a read error. The chain has TRBV7-2 and TRBJ2-1, with TRBD1 identical over 11 bases. CDR1 and CDR2 from the germline V gene are SGHTA and FQGNSA. The ends lost 1 base at V and 7 bases at J; junction bases unmatched: 3. CDR3 length equals 15 residues. In DNA form, the CDR3 reads TGTGCCAGCAGCTTAGATGGGACAGGGGGGAATGAGCAGTTCTGC. Encoded protein: CASSLDGTGGNEQFC.

This clonotype was seen many times. The rearrangement uses TRBV7-2 and TRBJ1-1; 7 bases are shared with TRBD1. V was pared by 6 bases and J by 0 bases, with 7 bases of the junction left unmatched. From germline, CDR1 is SGHTA and CDR2 FQGNSA. The CDR3 covers 15 residues. CDR3 sequence: CASRRSTGLNTEAFF. As DNA, the CDR3 is TGTGCCAGCAGACGATCGACAGGGTTGAACACTGAAGCTTTCTTT. Full variable domain (outside the CDR3, taken from reference TRBV7-2 and TRBJ1-1): GAGVSQSPSNKVTEKGKDVELRCDPISGHTALYWYRQSLGQGLEFLIYFQGNSAPDKSGLPSDRFSAERTGGSVSTLTIQRTQQEDSAVYLCASRRSTGLNTEAFFGQGTRLTVV.

The chain combines TRBV13 with TRBJ2-1; D not certain. V gave up 4 bases and J gave up 2 bases, with 12 bases separating them. The CDR3 sequence is 15 residues long. The germline CDR1 and CDR2 sequences are PRHDT and FYEKMQ (reference sequence). CDR3 in amino acids: CASSSPGSAYNEQFF. CDR3 nucleotides: TGTGCCAGCAGCTCGCCGGGCAGTGCCTACAATGAGCAGTTCTTC.

J is TRBJ2-2 and V is TRBV7-9; a possible D gene is TRBD1 (6 bases). Trimming took off 0 bases at V and 4 bases at J, with 12 bases between the two ends. The CDR3 has 16 amino acids. Germline assignment: CDR1 SEHNR and CDR2 FQNEAQ (reference sequence). The CDR3 region has the DNA TGTGCCAGCAGCTTAGCGCAGGGGATCTTCACCGGGGAGCTGTTTTTT. It encodes CASSLAQGIFTGELFF.

The V call is TRBV18, the J call TRBJ2-3; a weak D match, TRBD1 (6 bases). CDR1 KGHSH and CDR2 LQKENI come from the germline V gene. Trimming pared 3 bases from V and 1 base from J, leaving 17 bases between. The CDR3 extends over 17 amino acids. DNA of the CDR3: TGTGCCAGCTCACCCACGCCAGGGGCCCTTGGCACAGATACGCAGTATTTT. Encoded protein: CASSPTPGALGTDTQYF.

This chain uses TRBV28 with TRBJ1-5; D call uncertain. CDR1 is MDHEN and CDR2 is SYDVKM in the germline V gene. V lost 4 bases and J 0 bases, leaving 10 bases between the germline ends. The CDR3 runs 15 residues. CDR3 in amino acids: CASSSTDRSNQPQHF. The DNA for the CDR3 is TGTGCCAGCAGTTCAACGGACCGTAGCAATCAGCCCCAGCATTTT.

Only a few counts were recorded for this clonotype. This rearrangement joins TRBV6-6 to TRBJ2-2; 8 bases match TRBD1. The CDR3 is 15 residues long. V trimming: 7 bases; J trimming: 6 bases; junction bases outside the gene matches: 10. Germline V gene lookup returns CDR1 MNHNY and CDR2 SVGAGI (reference sequence). CDR3: CASNQGAHYPGELFF. Here the CDR3 DNA reads TGTGCCAGCAATCAGGGGGCACACTATCCCGGGGAGCTGTTTTTT.

The CDR3 region has the DNA TGTGCCAGCAGTTACTCGCGACAGGAGAGTTGGAACACTGAAGCTTTCTTT. The encoded protein is CASSYSRQESWNTEAFF. The V and J genes are TRBV6-5 and TRBJ1-1; weak D call: TRBD1 (6 bases). The CDR3 extends over 17 amino acids. The V gene lost 0 bases and the J gene lost 1 base, with 15 bases spanning the gap. CDR1 and CDR2 (germline): MNHEY, SVGAGI.

In this sample, this clonotype turned up once. Because the CDR3 is missing its conserved closing phenylalanine or tryptophan, this is likely a read error. The rearrangement joins TRBV7-9 to TRBJ1-5; 7 bases match TRBD1. CDR1 SEHNR and CDR2 FQNEAQ come from the germline V gene (reference sequence). The CDR3 consists of 15 residues. V lost 5 bases, J lost 7 bases, and 11 bases stayed unmatched. CDR3 DNA: TGTGCCAGCAGCCCCATACAGGGGAGAGGGCAGCCCCAGCATTCT. Translation: CASSPIQGRGQPQHS.

The rearrangement links TRBV4-2 to TRBJ2-1; 8 bases match TRBD2. This CDR3 is built from 17 residues. The V gene's germline CDR1 is LGHNA and CDR2 YNFKEQ. Trimming cost V 4 bases and J 8 bases; bases outside gene matches: 16. The CDR3 region has the DNA TGTGCCAGCAGCCCTGGGACTAGTGTTGACCAAAGAGATGAGCAGTTCTTC. It specifies CASSPGTSVDQRDEQFF.

The chain employs TRBV7-2 and TRBJ2-7; D gene ambiguous. CDR3 length: 14 amino acids. V was shortened by 5 bases and J by 0 bases, with 11 bases between the two germline ends. CDR1 and CDR2 (germline): SGHTA, FQGNSA. CDR3 nucleotide sequence: TGTGCCAGCAGCGCATGGATAAGCTCCTACGAGCAGTACGTC. This codes for CASSAWISSYEQYV.

This clonotype was seen a handful of times. V gene TRBV27 combines with J gene TRBJ1-4; 10 bases map to TRBD1. V lost 4 bases to trimming and J lost 3 bases; unmatched junction nucleotides: 2. The CDR3 totals 15 residues. Germline CDR1 MNHEY, CDR2 SMNVEV (reference sequence). The CDR3 DNA is TGTGCCAGCAGTTGGACAGGGGGACCTAATGAAAAACTGTTTTTT. Protein sequence: CASSWTGGPNEKLFF.

This chain uses TRBV15 with TRBJ2-1; 9 nucleotides align to TRBD2. In germline, CDR1 is LNHNV, CDR2 YYDKDF (reference sequence). Losses at the gene ends were 0 bases for V and 8 bases for J; bases not matched to a gene: 14. CDR3 length: 18 residues. CDR3 sequence: CATSRDQSLAGTNHEQFF. CDR3 DNA: TGTGCCACCAGCAGAGATCAGTCTCTAGCGGGGACAAACCATGAGCAGTTCTTC.

V usage is TRBV4-1 and J usage is TRBJ1-3; the D gene is possibly TRBD1 (6 bases). Trimming took off 1 base at V and 0 bases at J, with 13 bases between the two ends. Germline V gene lookup returns CDR1 MGHRA and CDR2 YSYEKL. The CDR3 is 17 residues long. The CDR3 protein is CASSQGRGAFSGNTIYF. The DNA of the CDR3 is TGCGCCAGCAGCCAAGGGAGGGGGGCCTTCTCTGGAAACACCATATATTTT.

CDR3 sequence: CASSDVGTYEQYF. CDR3 sequence (DNA): TGTGCCAGCAGCGATGTTGGTACCTACGAGCAGTACTTC. This rearrangement joins TRBV13 to TRBJ2-7; D gene uncertain. Germline lookup yields CDR1 PRHDT and CDR2 FYEKMQ (reference sequence). Trimming shortened V by 5 bases and J by 2 bases, and 10 bases separated the two germline ends. The CDR3 is 13 residues long.

This clonotype turned up a few times. The chain links TRBV6-2 or TRBV6-3 to TRBJ2-2; D possibly corresponds to TRBD1 (6 bases). This CDR3 spans 15 amino acids. Germline values: CDR1 MNHEY, CDR2 SVGEGT. Between the trimmed V and J ends, which lost 3 bases and 3 bases, there was a span of 11 bases. This CDR3 reads CASSYQGPYTGELFF. The CDR3 DNA is TGTGCCAGCAGTTATCAGGGGCCCTACACCGGGGAGCTGTTTTTT.